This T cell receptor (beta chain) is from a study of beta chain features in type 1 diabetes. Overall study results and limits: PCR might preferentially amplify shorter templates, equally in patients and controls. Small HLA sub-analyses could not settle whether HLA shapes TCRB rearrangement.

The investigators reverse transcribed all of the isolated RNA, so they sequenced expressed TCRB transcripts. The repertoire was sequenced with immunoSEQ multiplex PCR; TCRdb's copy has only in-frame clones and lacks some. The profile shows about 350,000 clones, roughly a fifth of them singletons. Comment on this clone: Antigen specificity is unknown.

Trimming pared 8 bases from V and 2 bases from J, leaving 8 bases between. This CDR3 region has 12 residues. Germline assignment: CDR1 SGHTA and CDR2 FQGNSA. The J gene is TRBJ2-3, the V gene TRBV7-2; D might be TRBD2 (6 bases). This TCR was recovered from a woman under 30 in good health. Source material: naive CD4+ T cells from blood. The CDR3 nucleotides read TGTGCCAGCGGGGGGTCCACAGATACGCAGTATTTT. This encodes CASGGSTDTQYF.